A selection of T cell receptor beta chains follows, all from one sample in a study of cytomegalovirus exposure and HLA in healthy donors. Generated by immunoSEQ multiplex PCR, the TCRdb table keeps only in-frame clones and is missing some. The data show approximately 140,000 clones, almost 85% seen once. The sequencing input was PBMCs. The receptors were sampled from a middle-aged woman in good health and CMV-seronegative. The CDR3 runs from the conserved cysteine through the conserved F or W. A D gene is named only where the DNA matches it firmly. Clone sizes are given selectively: once, few, many, or a class where the clone is expanded.

>NA|TRBV7-9|NA|TRBJ1-2
CASSPERGGYGYTF
TGTGCCAGCAGCCCCGAAAGGGGGGGCTATGGCTACACCTTC
>NA|TRBV9|NA|TRBJ2-5
CASSVGRGETQYF
TGTGCCAGCAGCGTAGGTAGAGGAGAGACCCAGTACTTC
>NA|TRBV4-2|TRBD2|TRBJ2-1
CASSSRTSGEVNEQFF
TGTGCCAGCAGCTCTCGGACTAGCGGGGAGGTGAATGAGCAGTTCTTC
>NA|TRBV28|NA|TRBJ2-7
CASKVDRVSGEQYF
TGTGCCAGCAAAGTTGATAGGGTTTCGGGAGAGCAGTACTTC
>NA|TRBV6-5|NA|TRBJ1-2
CASSYRGRSYGYTF
TGTGCCAGCAGTTATCGTGGTCGGTCCTATGGCTACACCTTC
>NA|TRBV27|TRBD2|TRBJ2-3
CASSGLAASTDTQYF
TGTGCCAGCAGCGGACTAGCGGCTAGCACAGATACGCAGTATTTT
>once|TRBV18|NA|TRBJ2-5
CASSPPGTQVETQYF
TGTGCCAGCTCACCGCCGGGAACCCAAGTCGAGACCCAGTACTTC
>once|TRBV25-1|TRBD1|TRBJ2-2
CASTGTGGPGAGELFF
TGTGCCAGCACCGGGACAGGGGGCCCTGGGGCCGGGGAGCTGTTTTTT
>few|TRBV5-6|NA|TRBJ1-6
CASRFGGHFSPLHF
TGTGCCAGCAGGTTCGGGGGGCATTTTTCACCCCTCCACTTT
>few|TRBV7-2|TRBD2|TRBJ2-2
CASRTSGNTGELFF
TGTGCCAGCAGGACTAGCGGGAACACCGGGGAGCTGTTTTTT
>NA|TRBV6-5|TRBD1|TRBJ1-2
CASSYGTEDFYGYTF
TGTGCCAGCAGTTACGGGACAGAGGACTTCTATGGCTACACCTTC
>NA|TRBV4-1|NA|TRBJ2-3
CASSSQGHPSTDTQYF
TGCGCCAGCAGCTCACAGGGACATCCTAGCACAGATACGCAGTATTTT
>NA|TRBV7-6|TRBD1|TRBJ2-1
CASSLRQGLNNEQFF
TGTGCCAGCAGCTTACGACAGGGCCTTAACAATGAGCAGTTCTTC
>NA|TRBV28|NA|TRBJ1-4
CASSLEGHPQANEKLFF
TGTGCCAGCAGTTTAGAAGGACATCCACAGGCTAATGAAAAACTGTTTTTT
>NA|TRBV7-9|NA|TRBJ1-2
CASSPGTSGYTF
TGTGCCAGCAGCCCCGGGACATCTGGCTACACCTTC
>NA|TRBV29-1|NA|TRBJ2-7
CSVGPRLSGSYEQYF
TGCAGCGTTGGGCCCCGACTATCCGGGAGCTACGAGCAGTACTTC
>NA|TRBV7-9|TRBD2|TRBJ2-1
CASSESGDYNEQFF
TGTGCCAGCAGCGAAAGCGGGGATTACAATGAGCAGTTCTTC
>NA|TRBV14|TRBD1|TRBJ2-3
CASSPRDRATDTQYF
TGTGCCAGCAGCCCTCGGGACAGGGCCACAGATACGCAGTATTTT
>NA|TRBV28|TRBD2|TRBJ2-5
CAGSGSKETQYF
TGTGCCGGTAGCGGGAGTAAAGAGACCCAGTACTTC
>NA|TRBV10-2|TRBD2|TRBJ2-1
CASGESGRANNEQFF
TGCGCCAGCGGTGAGAGCGGGAGGGCAAACAATGAGCAGTTCTTC
>NA|TRBV7-2|NA|TRBJ2-5
CASSWTPQETQYF
TGTGCCAGCAGTTGGACTCCCCAAGAGACCCAGTACTTC
>NA|TRBV14|NA|TRBJ1-5
CASSSQAGQPQHF
TGTGCCAGCAGTTCTCAAGCGGGTCAGCCCCAGCATTTT
>NA|TRBV11-2|TRBD1|TRBJ2-5
CASSSGTASLTETQYF
TGTGCCAGCAGCTCCGGGACAGCATCCTTGACGGAGACCCAGTACTTC
>NA|TRBV5-6|NA|TRBJ1-5
CASSSAVGNQPQHF
TGTGCCAGCAGCTCTGCGGTGGGCAATCAGCCCCAGCATTTT
>NA|TRBV7-2|NA|TRBJ2-3
CASSPPADTQYF
TGTGCCAGCAGCCCCCCCGCAGATACGCAGTATTTT
>NA|TRBV10-3|TRBD1|TRBJ1-4
CATRTGPEKLFF
TGTGCCACCAGGACAGGGCCGGAAAAACTGTTTTTT
>NA|TRBV7-9|NA|TRBJ2-3
CASSPTPYLDTQYF
TGTGCCAGCAGCCCCACCCCCTACCTAGATACGCAGTATTTT
>few|TRBV7-7|TRBD1|TRBJ2-2
CASSRDSFNTGELFF
TGTGCCAGCAGCCGGGACAGCTTCAACACCGGGGAGCTGTTTTTT
>once|TRBV30|NA|TRBJ1-2
CAWSTWRGKIYGYTF
TGTGCCTGGAGTACTTGGCGGGGGAAGATCTATGGCTACACCTTC
>NA|TRBV6-5|TRBD2|TRBJ2-1
CASSYSSGTSGNEQFF
TGTGCCAGCAGTTACTCCTCCGGGACTAGCGGAAATGAGCAGTTCTTC
>NA|TRBV28|TRBD1|TRBJ1-5
CASMTRDRGNQPQHF
TGTGCCAGCATGACCCGGGACAGGGGGAATCAGCCCCAGCATTTT
>NA|TRBV19|TRBD1|TRBJ2-7
CASRRQGPRYEQYF
TGTGCCAGTAGGAGACAGGGGCCTAGATACGAGCAGTACTTC
>NA|TRBV7-2|TRBD2|TRBJ2-1
CASGQMGGSSYEQFF
TGTGCCAGCGGGCAAATGGGCGGGAGTTCATATGAGCAGTTCTTC
>NA|TRBV19|NA|TRBJ1-5
CASSRSFNQPQHF
TGTGCCAGTAGTAGGAGTTTCAATCAGCCCCAGCATTTT
>NA|TRBV21-1|NA|TRBJ1-1
CATVELYGTGGKTEAFF
TGTGCCACCGTCGAACTATATGGGACAGGGGGGAAGACTGAAGCTTTCTTT
>NA|TRBV27|NA|TRBJ1-2
CASSPGGGAYGYTF
TGTGCCAGCAGCCCGGGCGGGGGGGCTTATGGCTACACCTTC
>NA|TRBV4-1|NA|TRBJ1-2
CASSQTQGYGYTF
TGCGCCAGCAGCCAGACACAGGGTTATGGCTACACCTTC
>NA|TRBV4-2|NA|TRBJ1-2
CASSQEWTRKGYGYTF
TGTGCCAGCAGCCAAGAGTGGACTCGTAAGGGCTATGGCTACACCTTC
>NA|TRBV27|NA|TRBJ2-5
CASSLGAEQLQETQYF
TGTGCCAGCAGTTTAGGAGCAGAGCAGTTACAAGAGACCCAGTACTTC
>NA|TRBV5-4|TRBD2|TRBJ2-2
CASSPTSGSTGELFF
TGTGCCAGCTCTCCGACTAGCGGGAGTACCGGGGAGCTGTTTTTT
>NA|TRBV19|NA|TRBJ2-7
CASSASASETYEQYF
TGTGCCAGTAGTGCCTCGGCTAGCGAGACCTACGAGCAGTACTTC
>NA|TRBV28|NA|TRBJ1-4
CASAWAREKLFF
TGTGCCAGCGCGTGGGCACGGGAAAAACTGTTTTTT
>once|TRBV5-8|NA|TRBJ2-7
CASSLYTSYEQYF
TGTGCCAGCAGCTTGTATACATCCTACGAGCAGTACTTC
>few|TRBV7-9|NA|TRBJ1-2
CASSRKSGYTF
TGTGCCAGCAGTCGAAAGAGCGGCTACACCTTC
>few|TRBV6-5|NA|TRBJ1-4
CASSSGISDEKLFF
TGTGCCAGCAGTTCGGGGATTTCCGATGAAAAACTGTTTTTT
>NA|TRBV4-1|TRBD2|TRBJ2-1
CASSQALAGSSYNEQFF
TGCGCCAGCAGCCAAGCACTAGCGGGTAGCTCCTACAATGAGCAGTTCTTC
>NA|TRBV21-1|NA|TRBJ1-2
CASSKNGQGGFLNYGYTF
TGTGCCAGCAGCAAAAATGGACAGGGAGGTTTCCTTAACTATGGCTACACCTTC
>NA|TRBV28|NA|TRBJ1-4
CASGATNEKLFF
TGTGCCTCGGGAGCAACTAATGAAAAACTGTTTTTT